These T cell receptor beta chains were read from a single sample in a study of cytomegalovirus exposure and HLA in healthy donors. This table comes from immunoSEQ multiplex PCR, and its TCRdb copy is limited to in-frame clones, with some not included. This repertoire shows 130,000 to 150,000 clones, roughly 80% found once; its top ten account for 5.7%. Sequenced: PBMCs. The receptor source for this set is a man aged 30 to 39 in good health and CMV-seropositive. Both conserved end residues are part of each CDR3. The D gene is left open where the match is weak. For some rows the clone size is stated as once, few or many, or as a class when expanded; others skip it.

J | size | V | D | CDR3 | DNA
TRBJ1-1 | once | TRBV6-5 | - | CASSYYDGEAFF | TGTGCCAGCAGTTATTACGACGGGGAAGCTTTCTTT
TRBJ1-4 | - | TRBV7-2 | - | CASSLGRKADNEKLFF | TGTGCCAGCAGCTTAGGCCGGAAGGCGGATAATGAAAAACTGTTTTTT
TRBJ2-4 | - | TRBV27 | - | CASSLEGTKNIQYF | TGTGCCAGCAGTTTGGAGGGGACCAAAAACATTCAGTACTTC
TRBJ1-5 | - | TRBV7-8 | TRBD1 | CASSLRDRPFSNQPQHF | TGTGCCAGCAGCTTAAGGGACAGACCCTTTAGCAATCAGCCCCAGCATTTT
TRBJ2-3 | - | TRBV4-3 | TRBD2 | CASSPGTSGTYTQYF | TGCGCCAGCAGCCCTGGGACTAGCGGGACTTATACGCAGTATTTT
TRBJ2-6 | - | TRBV28 | TRBD1 | CASSLSLTGTGANVLTF | TGTGCCAGCAGTTTATCCCTGACAGGGACTGGGGCCAACGTCCTGACTTTC
TRBJ2-1 | - | TRBV6-5 | - | CASSYSGGLEQFF | TGTGCCAGCAGTTACTCGGGGGGGCTTGAGCAGTTCTTC
TRBJ2-2 | - | TRBV2 | TRBD2 | CASSAWGLAGETGELFF | TGTGCCAGCAGCGCCTGGGGACTAGCGGGGGAGACCGGGGAGCTGTTTTTT
TRBJ1-5 | - | TRBV6-1 | - | CASSKDRYSNQPQHF | TGTGCCAGTTCAAAAGACAGATATAGCAATCAGCCCCAGCATTTT
TRBJ1-1 | once | TRBV30 | - | CAWIRGNTEAFF | TGTGCCTGGATAAGGGGTAACACTGAAGCTTTCTTT